Listed here are 14 T cell receptor beta chains from one sample, sequenced in a study of response to subunit inactivated influenza vaccine. TCRdb fed the RT-PCR reads into MiXCR, producing one record per CDR3 protein. The sample carries hundreds of thousands of distinct CDR3 sequences, around 11% recorded once. The sample was also linked to a second study, of T cells expressing NK-cell markers. That study reports: The authors generated TCR beta cDNA through 5'RACE template switching with UMIs.

The material was PBMCs from blood, obtained on the day of vaccination. Source of these receptors: a man aged 45-65 years who received an inactivated influenza vaccine.

This clonotype showed up just a few times. The chain joins TRBV30 to TRBJ2-3; D ambiguous. Between the trimmed V and J ends, which lost 3 bases and 2 bases, there was a span of 12 bases. This CDR3 has 14 residues. Germline V gene sequence: CDR1 GTSNPN, CDR2 SVGIG (reference sequence). In nucleotides, the CDR3 is TGTGCCTGGAGGGGCTACAGAGACACAGATACGCAGTATTTT. Amino acids: CAWRGYRDTDTQYF.

This clonotype was seen a handful of times. The chain has TRBV29-1 and TRBJ2-3, with 8 bases lining up with TRBD2. Trimming removed 1 base from V and 4 bases from J; junction bases left unmatched: 10. The CDR3 runs 16 residues. Germline CDR1 is SQVTM and CDR2 is ANQGSEA. The CDR3 DNA sequence: TGCAGCGTTGAAGCCCTGTCGGGGGGGCCTGCAGATACGCAGTATTTT. It is translated as CSVEALSGGPADTQYF.

The CDR3: CASSQERQAGAEAFF. The CDR3 region has the DNA TGCGCCAGCAGCCAAGAGCGCCAGGCGGGTGCTGAAGCTTTCTTT. V usage is TRBV4-3 and J usage is TRBJ1-1; D gene unclear. CDR3 length: 15 residues. Germline V gene sequence: CDR1 LGHNA, CDR2 YSLEER. The V end lost 0 bases, the J end lost 6 bases, and 14 bases lay between the germline ends.

This clonotype appeared many times. This chain joins TRBV5-1 and TRBJ2-2; unclear D gene. V lost 0 bases, J lost 1 base, and 7 bases lay in between. The length of the CDR3 is 15 residues. Germline CDR1 and CDR2: SGHRS and YFSETQ. The CDR3 nucleotides are TGCGCCAGCAGCTTGGCGCGGAGGAACACCGGGGAGCTGTTTTTT. Its protein is CASSLARRNTGELFF. Using reference TRBV5-1 and TRBJ2-2 for the parts outside the CDR3, the full variable domain is KAGVTQTPRYLIKTRGQQVTLSCSPISGHRSVSWYQQTPGQGLQFLFEYFSETQRNKGNFPGRFSGRQFSNSRSEMNVSTLELGDSALYLCASSLARRNTGELFFGEGSRLTVL.

This clonotype was detected only a few times. The V and J genes are TRBV20-1 and TRBJ2-1, with unresolved D. V was trimmed by 1 base and J by 3 bases, leaving 10 bases between them. CDR3 length equals 14 residues. In germline, CDR1 is DFQATT, CDR2 SNEGSKA (reference sequence). CDR3: CSARAQGFYNEQFF. CDR3 DNA: TGCAGTGCTAGAGCGCAAGGCTTCTACAATGAGCAGTTCTTC.

A few counts support this clonotype. This chain joins TRBV9 and TRBJ2-7, with a possible D match to TRBD1 (6 bases). This CDR3 comprises 15 residues. Germline CDR1 is SGDLS and CDR2 is YYNGEE. V shed 0 bases and J shed 7 bases, with 17 bases lying between them. This CDR3 is CASSVEGQGTGEQYF. The CDR3, as DNA: TGTGCCAGCAGCGTAGAGGGCCAGGGGACGGGGGAGCAGTACTTC.

This clonotype was seen only a few times. The chain joins TRBV20-1 to TRBJ2-1; D is possibly TRBD2 (6 bases). Germline V gene lookup returns CDR1 DFQATT and CDR2 SNEGSKA (reference sequence). The V and J ends lost 5 bases and 10 bases respectively, with 24 bases between them. The CDR3 runs to 15 residues. The CDR3 reads CSADPLAGRTKEQFF. CDR3 coding DNA: TGCAGTGCTGACCCTCTGGCGGGACGTACAAAGGAGCAGTTCTTC.

This clonotype was recorded a few times. The chain links TRBV12-3 or TRBV12-4 to TRBJ2-1, with D uncertain. The germline V and J ends were trimmed by 5 bases and 1 base, with 18 bases remaining between them. The CDR3 contains 17 residues. The DNA for the CDR3 is TGTGCCAGCAGTGCCCCCCCGGTGGCGGCTTCCTACAATGAGCAGTTCTTC. Amino acids: CASSAPPVAASYNEQFF.

This clonotype was recorded a few times. The chain recombines TRBV4-1 with TRBJ1-4; D gene uncertain. In germline, CDR1 is MGHRA, CDR2 YSYEKL. V was pared by 3 bases and J by 5 bases, with 10 bases between. The CDR3 length is 14 residues. The CDR3 spells CASSQEVTNEKLFF. CDR3 bases: TGCGCCAGCAGCCAGGAAGTTACAAATGAAAAACTGTTTTTT.

The chain links TRBV5-1 to TRBJ1-1, with a weak D call TRBD1 (5 bases). The germline V gene encodes CDR1 SGHRS and CDR2 YFSETQ. There are 13 residues in the CDR3. Trimming pared 5 bases from V and 6 bases from J, leaving 14 bases between. The CDR3 here is CASSYGGVSEAFF. CDR3 DNA sequence: TGCGCCAGCAGTTATGGGGGGGTATCTGAAGCTTTCTTT.

This chain uses TRBV20-1 with TRBJ1-2; a possible D gene is TRBD1 (6 bases). Germline loops: CDR1 DFQATT, CDR2 SNEGSKA (reference sequence). CDR3 length equals 16 residues. The V and J ends lost 0 bases and 4 bases respectively, with 18 bases between them. The CDR3, as DNA: TGCAGTGCTAGAGAATCTGTACGGGACATATCCTATGGCTACACCTTC. This encodes CSARESVRDISYGYTF.

The chain joins TRBV7-2 to TRBJ2-3; D ambiguous. The ends were cut back, 1 base at V and 2 bases at J, with 7 bases in the middle. The germline V gene encodes CDR1 SGHTA and CDR2 FQGNSA. The CDR3 covers 14 residues. CDR3 protein: CASSLVSTTDTQYF. DNA of the CDR3: TGTGCCAGCAGCTTAGTATCCACCACAGATACGCAGTATTTT.

There are a few counts of this clonotype. Germline is not matched at one junction end, which may reflect a read error. V is TRBV12-3 or TRBV12-4 and J is TRBJ2-2; D ambiguous. The CDR3 has 17 amino acids. The CDR3 loop reads CASSYQPTVANAGELFF. The CDR3 DNA sequence: TGTGCCAGCAGTTACCAGCCCACAGTCGCGAACGCCGGGGAGCTGTTTTTT.

V is TRBV28 and J is TRBJ2-1, with D possibly TRBD2 on 6 matching bases. The germline gives CDR1 MDHEN, CDR2 SYDVKM. The CDR3 covers 18 residues. Trimming shortened V by 4 bases and J by 0 bases, and 19 bases separated the two germline ends. CDR3 sequence: CASSSPGVARRSYNEQFF. CDR3 coding DNA: TGTGCCAGCAGTTCCCCGGGGGTTGCGCGTCGCTCCTACAATGAGCAGTTCTTC.